The T cell receptor (beta chain) described here comes from a study of CD8 T cells in ankylosing spondylitis. Study-wide results and caveats: Earlier authors reported some of these motif variants in reactive arthritis synovial fluid and blood. Significant enrichment of disease-linked clones was reportedly seen in matched ankylosing spondylitis synovial fluid. Ankylosing spondylitis blood appeared to carry a characteristic TCR beta motif of eight or nine highly homologous variants.

A single record per CDR3 protein comes from TCRdb applying MiXCR to the 5' RACE reads. Of roughly 35,000 distinct CDR3 sequences detected, approximately 10% appear once; the ten largest clones hold roughly a fifth. J was trimmed by 7 bases and V by 7 bases; bases with no gene match: 6. The length of the CDR3 is 14 residues. Germline lookup yields CDR1 SQVTM and CDR2 ANQGSEA. Concerning this clonotype: What it recognizes is unknown.

The clonotype comes from a male donor with ankylosing spondylitis. The rearrangement joins TRBV29-1 to TRBJ2-1; TRBD2 aligns across 14 bases. Sequences were obtained from synovial fluid, either unsorted or a sorted T cell fraction (not recorded which). The CDR3: CSARLAGGTNEQFF. The CDR3 DNA follows: TGCAGCGCCCGACTAGCGGGAGGGACTAATGAGCAGTTCTTC.